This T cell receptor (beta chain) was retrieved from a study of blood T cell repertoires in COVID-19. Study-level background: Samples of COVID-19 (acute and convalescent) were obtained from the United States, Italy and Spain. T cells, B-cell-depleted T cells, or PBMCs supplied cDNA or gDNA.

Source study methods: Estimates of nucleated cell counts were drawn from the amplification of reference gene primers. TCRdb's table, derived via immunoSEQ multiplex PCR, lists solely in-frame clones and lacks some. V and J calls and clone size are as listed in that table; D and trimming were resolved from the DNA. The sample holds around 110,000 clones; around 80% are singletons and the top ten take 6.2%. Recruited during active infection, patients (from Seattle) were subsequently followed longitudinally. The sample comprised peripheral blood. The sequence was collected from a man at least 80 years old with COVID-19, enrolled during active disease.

This CDR3 is CASSRTGGADQPQHF. CDR3 nucleotides: TGCGCCAGCAGCCGTACAGGGGGCGCGGATCAGCCCCAGCATTTT. J is TRBJ1-5 and V is TRBV5-1; TRBD1 matches at 9 bases. The V gene end was trimmed by 4 bases and the J gene end by 5 bases; junction bases not matched to a gene: 7. The CDR3 length is 15 residues. CDR1 is SGHRS, CDR2 YFSETQ, per germline.